One T cell receptor beta chain is described in this entry. This clonotype appeared once. Its target antigen remains unknown. Qualities for individual bases were not recorded, and no much larger clone is one base off. From the germline V gene, CDR1 is MNHEY and CDR2 is SVGAGI. From cysteine to phenylalanine, the CDR3 is 16 amino acids long. Only the CDR3 part of the read is kept: 48 bases, read in frame from the first base. This entry belongs to a study of blood T cells in healthy people across ages (dated by TCRdb to the mid-2010s). Turning to the overall study: In model experiments, roughly one uniquely barcoded TCR beta cDNA molecule per two T cells was captured by template switching. Using deep sequencing normalized with unique cDNA molecular identifiers, the study measured how TCR beta repertoire diversity changes with age. Donors were grouped into four age groups: young (average 16 years), middle-aged (about 38), aged (around 56) and long-lived (approximately 81). To avoid experimental bias, donors of different ages were spread randomly across the sequencing lanes. Using the same blood draw, the study looked at two additional independent replicas of 1 million unique cDNA reads for two donors, one aged 18 to 30 and the other aged 80 or older.

Libraries were made using 5' RACE. Sequencing used an Illumina HiSeq 2500. The second PCR ran for roughly 7 to 12 cycles and used a J-beta primer mix along with a sample-barcoded 5' primer. A unique molecular identifier was introduced onto each TCR beta cDNA molecule by a template-switch 5' adaptor carrying 12 random nucleotides. At least 3 million CDR3-containing paired-end reads were obtained from each sample. First-strand cDNA synthesis was performed from all RNA using the Mint cDNA synthesis kit, with priming by a TRBC-specific oligonucleotide. After uracil-DNA glycosylase treatment, a first 18-cycle PCR used universal primers M1SS and BC2_uni_R on all cDNA. The authors' analysis ran thus. Normalization of each sample was performed by random selection of 1 million high-quality reads, each carrying a distinct molecular identifier. Reads with shared molecular identifiers were discarded instead of being binned into consensus sequences. MiTCR, with a Q25 quality threshold and the strictest error-elimination algorithm, was used for CDR3 identification, clonotype clustering and error correction. A nonparametric unseen species model with Euler transformation was used to estimate lower-bound total TCR beta diversity. Using fastp trimming at Q25 and MiXCR clonotype assembly, TCRdb reanalyzed the public sequencing data and kept in-frame beta chains. Each CDR3 protein appears once, grouped with its most common genes and DNA. TCRdb, not the authors, supplied the V and J calls. This sample is represented by 1.5 million to 2 million distinct CDR3 sequences; around 48% of them were singletons. The biggest ten clones account for around 2.1% of the sample.

The approximately 40 donors, aged about 6 to 90 years, were systemically healthy Caucasian individuals from Russia. Around 9.7 milliliters of peripheral blood were collected from each donor into EDTA-treated Vacutainer tubes. Ficoll-Paque density-gradient centrifugation was used to isolate PBMCs, with at least 6 million per sample. Total RNA was extracted from PBMCs with Trizol reagent, with at least 5 micrograms obtained per sample. The percentages of naive CD45RAhigh/CD27high T cells were determined by flow cytometry on a PBMC aliquot from every donor. General conclusions and limits of the study: As age increased, observed TCR beta diversity per million T cells dropped in a roughly linear way, and a significant reduction was already evident by age around 41. The CMV infection status of donors was not known, potentially confounding age-related changes in expanded clonotypes. Conclusive comparison of naive and antigen-experienced compartments was prevented by the profiling of bulk unsorted PBMCs. The long-lived group showed more naive CD4+ T cells, fewer expanded clones and increased TCR diversity than the aged group, suggesting age selection. Estimates of total diversity based on one million sequenced T cells were considered lower bounds and underestimates. The percentage of naive T cells measured by flow cytometry correlated strongly with observed TCR beta diversity.

What was sequenced was blood. The receptor was isolated from a woman in her 40s in good health. The rearranged segments are TRBV6-5 and TRBJ2-1, with 9 bases in between that match TRBD1. The J call is uncertain, as TRBJ2-7 better fits the DNA end. CDR3 protein: CASRMTGTGSYNEQYF. The sequenced DNA is TGTGCCAGCAGGATGACCGGGACAGGGTCCTACAATGAGCAGTACTTC.